This entry features one TCR beta chain sequence. Some clones are missing from TCRdb's copy, which holds only in-frame ones; the method was immunoSEQ multiplex PCR. Here the sample spans approximately 410,000 clones, approximately 92% being singletons. The record originates from a study of Ad26.COV2.S vaccination and SARS-CoV-2 variants. Treatment denoted: some 20 received Ad26.COV2.S at low or high dose, single or two shots; about five received placebo; per-sample allocation not given. Each sample was drawn 63 days after the first injection (of vaccine or placebo). The germline CDR1 and CDR2 sequences are SGHDT and YYEEEE. The CDR3 totals 15 residues. The germline V and J ends were trimmed by 3 bases and 1 base, with 13 bases remaining between them.

The V and J genes are TRBV5-6 and TRBJ1-1, with TRBD1 as a possible D gene (5 bases). The sequence was collected from a person aged 18 to 59 who received the Ad26.COV2.S COVID-19 vaccine or a placebo. The source material was peripheral blood, sampled in a trial of Ad26.COV2.S vaccine versus placebo. CDR3: CASSWTPGRNTEAFF. DNA for the CDR3: TGTGCCAGCAGCTGGACCCCAGGGCGGAACACTGAAGCTTTCTTT.